The present TCR beta chain was sequenced within a study of T cell changes during pregnancy in multiple sclerosis. This CDR3 has 14 amino acids. From germline, CDR1 is SGHDT and CDR2 YYEEEE. Trimming removed 6 bases at V and 0 bases at J, with 7 bases between. Clones were read by immunoSEQ multiplex PCR, and TCRdb kept only the in-frame ones, dropping some. The sample lists just under 65,000 clones; roughly 91% were seen once. The TCR comes from a female donor in good health, enrolled as a control in a pregnancy study. Sequences were derived from peripheral blood, sampled after pregnancy. J is TRBJ1-6 and V is TRBV5-6; a weak D match, TRBD1 (5 bases). DNA for the CDR3: TGTGCCAGCATCCAGGGCTCCTATAATTCACCCCTCCACTTT. This sequence encodes CASIQGSYNSPLHF.